This TCR beta chain was observed in a study of T cells after yellow fever vaccination. Study-level background: Where fractions had low cell numbers, libraries were prepared from them with the SMART-Seq v4 Ultra Low Input RNA kit.

Making TCR cDNA involved 5'RACE template switching, which added UMIs and a universal primer site. TCRdb independently ran MiXCR on the 5' RACE reads; one entry per CDR3 protein. The sample includes some 350,000 distinct CDR3 sequences, roughly 12% of them seen just once. With regard to this clonotype: Its antigen is still unknown.

Trimming took 3 bases from V and 6 from J, leaving 8 bases between them. CDR3 length equals 12 residues. Regarding the study as a whole: Overall, a small share of clonotypes was seen in both CD4 and CD8 compartments. Most primary-vaccination clones recurred post-booster (around 95% CD4, roughly 90% CD8).

Sequenced here: PBMCs, sampled on the day of the first yellow fever vaccination. The sequence was obtained from a man between 18 and 29 years old who received the YFV17D yellow fever vaccine. V is TRBV12-3 or TRBV12-4 and J is TRBJ1-1; tentatively, D is TRBD1 (5 bases). The CDR3 is CASSFQGSEAFF. In DNA form, the CDR3 reads TGTGCCAGCAGTTTCCAGGGATCTGAAGCTTTCTTT.